Sequencing of this TCR beta chain was carried out in a study of T-cell memory formation after mild COVID-19. TCRdb ran MiXCR on the 5' RACE reads and lists one entry per CDR3 protein. The data show 280,000 or so distinct CDR3 sequences, with 7.5% to 9.5% seen just once and approximately 23% held by the top ten. With 4 bases clipped from V and 5 bases from J, the junction kept 11 bases outside the gene matches. The CDR3 runs 15 residues. Germline loops: CDR1 SGHDT, CDR2 YYEEEE. Sequencing used PBMCs or a T cell subset sorted from them (not recorded which). This receptor was obtained from a man between 18 and 35 years old who had mild COVID-19 (a few samples of this study predate the infection). Cell type and time point are not known. The rearrangement uses TRBV5-6 and TRBJ2-5, with 7 bases identical to TRBD1. In DNA form, the CDR3 reads TGTGCCAGCAGCCCTATGGCAGGGGGACGGGAGACCCAGTACTTC. Protein product: CASSPMAGGRETQYF.